This TCR beta chain stems from a study of cytomegalovirus exposure and HLA in healthy donors. Study-wide points: In an earlier analysis, in roughly 580 donors, most V segments appeared productive either ~90% or ~30% of the time.

This CDR3 has 15 residues. Germline V gene data show CDR1 as PRHDT and CDR2 as FYEKMQ (reference sequence). Germline trimming cut 5 bases from V and 0 bases from J; bases unmatched to any gene: 5. As to this clone: Its target is not known.

60 Vbeta and 13 Jbeta primers were used in PCR. Clones were sequenced by immunoSEQ multiplex PCR, and TCRdb holds only the in-frame ones, with some missing. The sample holds fewer than 350,000 clones, 80% to 90% seen once. Donors likely had unrecorded immune exposures despite being nominally healthy when sampled. The sample taken for sequencing was PBMCs. The clonotype was recovered from a woman between 18 and 29 years old in good health and CMV-seronegative. The V gene is TRBV13, the J gene TRBJ2-7; 9 nucleotides line up with TRBD2. CDR3 DNA: TGTGCCAGCAGCAAGAGCGGGGGGCACTCCTACGAGCAGTACTTC. This gives the protein CASSKSGGHSYEQYF.